Listed below are T cell receptor beta chains from one sample, sequenced in a study of OX40 agonist ivuxolimab in advanced cancers. Assay: immunoSEQ multiplex PCR; the TCRdb copy retains only in-frame clones and omits some. The sample lists 85,000 to 100,000 clones; roughly 88% were seen once. The specimen was CD4+ or CD8+ T cells sorted from blood, collected in a trial of the OX40 agonist ivuxolimab. These receptors all stem from an adult with an advanced solid tumor such as melanoma, head and neck, liver or kidney cancer. The conserved cysteine and the conserved F or W are not part of the CDR3 here. Rows give clone size only sometimes, using once, few, many, or a class for an expanded clone.

J: TRBJ2-7; V: TRBV28; size: -; CDR3: ATLLGGSYEQY
J: TRBJ2-7; V: TRBV18; size: -; CDR3: ASSPSGVEQY
J: TRBJ2-1; V: TRBV6-6; size: -; CDR3: ASTGTISYNEQF
J: TRBJ1-1; V: TRBV4-2; size: once; CDR3: ASSEHPDLLAEAF
J: TRBJ1-2; V: TRBV5-1; size: -; CDR3: ASSLAQGELYGYT
J: TRBJ2-2; V: TRBV30; size: -; CDR3: AWSGVVTGELF
J: TRBJ1-5; V: TRBV6-6; size: -; CDR3: ASTPDGGSTQH
J: TRBJ1-5; V: TRBV28; size: -; CDR3: ASSFDDRALDPQH
J: TRBJ2-3; V: TRBV2; size: -; CDR3: ASSVGWNTQY
J: TRBJ2-1; V: TRBV11-2; size: few; CDR3: ASSLGGSYNEQF